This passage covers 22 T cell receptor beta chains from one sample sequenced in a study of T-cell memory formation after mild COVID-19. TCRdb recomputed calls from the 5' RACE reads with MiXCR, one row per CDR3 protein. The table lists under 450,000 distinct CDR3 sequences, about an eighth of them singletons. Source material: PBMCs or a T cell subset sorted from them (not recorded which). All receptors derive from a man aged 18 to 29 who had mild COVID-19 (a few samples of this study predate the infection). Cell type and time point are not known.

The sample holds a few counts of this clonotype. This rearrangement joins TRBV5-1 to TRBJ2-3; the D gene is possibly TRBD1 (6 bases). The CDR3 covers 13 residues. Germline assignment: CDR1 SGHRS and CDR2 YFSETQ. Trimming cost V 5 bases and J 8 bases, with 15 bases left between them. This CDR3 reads CASRSQGSATQYF. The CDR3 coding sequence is TGCGCCAGCAGGTCACAGGGCTCAGCTACGCAGTATTTT. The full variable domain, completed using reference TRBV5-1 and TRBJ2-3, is KAGVTQTPRYLIKTRGQQVTLSCSPISGHRSVSWYQQTPGQGLQFLFEYFSETQRNKGNFPGRFSGRQFSNSRSEMNVSTLELGDSALYLCASRSQGSATQYFGPGTRLTVL.

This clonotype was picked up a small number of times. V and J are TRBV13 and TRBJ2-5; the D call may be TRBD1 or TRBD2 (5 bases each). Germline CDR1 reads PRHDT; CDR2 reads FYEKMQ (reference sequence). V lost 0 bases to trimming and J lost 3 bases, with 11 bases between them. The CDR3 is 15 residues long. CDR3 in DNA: TGTGCCAGCAGCTTAGGCCTAGAGGGGAAAGAGACCCAGTACTTC. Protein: CASSLGLEGKETQYF.

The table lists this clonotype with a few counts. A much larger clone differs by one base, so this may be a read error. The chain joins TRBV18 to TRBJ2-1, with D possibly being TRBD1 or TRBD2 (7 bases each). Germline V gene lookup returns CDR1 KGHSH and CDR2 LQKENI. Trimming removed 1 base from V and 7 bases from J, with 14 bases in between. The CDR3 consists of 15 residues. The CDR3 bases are TGTGCCAGCTCACCACTGCCAGGGGGGGGGAATGAGCAGTTCTTC. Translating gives CASSPLPGGGNEQFF. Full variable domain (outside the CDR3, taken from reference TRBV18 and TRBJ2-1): NAGVMQNPRHLVRRRGQEARLRCSPMKGHSHVYWYRQLPEEGLKFMVYLQKENIIDESGMPKERFSAEFPKEGPSILRIQQVVRGDSAAYFCASSPLPGGGNEQFFGPGTRLTVL.

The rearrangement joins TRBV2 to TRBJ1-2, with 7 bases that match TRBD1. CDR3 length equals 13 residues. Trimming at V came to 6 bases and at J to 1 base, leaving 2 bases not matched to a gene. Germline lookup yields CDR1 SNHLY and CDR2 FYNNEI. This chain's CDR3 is CASRGDSNYGYTF. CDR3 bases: TGTGCCAGCAGGGGGGACAGTAACTATGGCTACACCTTC.

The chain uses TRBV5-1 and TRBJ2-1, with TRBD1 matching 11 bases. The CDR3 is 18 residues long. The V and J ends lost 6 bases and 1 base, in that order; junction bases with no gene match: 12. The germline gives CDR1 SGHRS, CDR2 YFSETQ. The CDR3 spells CASKGQGARGVSYNEQFF. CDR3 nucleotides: TGCGCCAGCAAAGGACAGGGGGCCCGTGGGGTGTCCTACAATGAGCAGTTCTTC.

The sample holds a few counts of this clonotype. This chain's CDR3 is CASSLWENQPQHF. CDR3 bases: TGTGCCAGCAGCTTATGGGAGAATCAGCCCCAGCATTTT. The chain recombines TRBV7-6 with TRBJ1-5; D gene uncertain. Trimming shortened V by 2 bases and J by 4 bases, and 6 bases separated the two germline ends. The length of the CDR3 is 13 residues. Germline CDR1 reads SGHVS; CDR2 reads FNYEAQ.

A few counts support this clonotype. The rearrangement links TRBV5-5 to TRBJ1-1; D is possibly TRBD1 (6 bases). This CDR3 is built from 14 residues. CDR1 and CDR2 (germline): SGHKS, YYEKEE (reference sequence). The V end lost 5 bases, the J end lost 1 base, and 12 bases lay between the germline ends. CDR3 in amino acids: CASRRLQGNTEAFF. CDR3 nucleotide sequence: TGTGCCAGCAGGAGACTACAGGGGAACACTGAAGCTTTCTTT. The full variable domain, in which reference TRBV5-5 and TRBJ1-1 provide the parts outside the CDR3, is DAGVTQSPTHLIKTRGQQVTLRCSPISGHKSVSWYQQVLGQGPQFIFQYYEKEERGRGNFPDRFSARQFPNYSSELNVNALLLGDSALYLCASRRLQGNTEAFFGQGTRLTVV.

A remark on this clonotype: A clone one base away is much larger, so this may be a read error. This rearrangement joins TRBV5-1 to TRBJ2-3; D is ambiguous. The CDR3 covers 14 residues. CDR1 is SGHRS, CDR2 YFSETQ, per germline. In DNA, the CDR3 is TGCGCCAGCAGATTGGGTGTGCAAGGAGATACGCAGTATTTT. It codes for CASRLGVQGDTQYF.

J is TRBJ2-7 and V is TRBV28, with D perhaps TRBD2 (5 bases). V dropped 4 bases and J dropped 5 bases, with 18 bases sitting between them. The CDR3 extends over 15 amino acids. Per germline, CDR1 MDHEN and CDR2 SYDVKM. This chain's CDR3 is CASSSPTDFQDEQYV. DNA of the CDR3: TGTGCCAGCAGTTCCCCCACGGACTTCCAGGACGAGCAGTACGTC.

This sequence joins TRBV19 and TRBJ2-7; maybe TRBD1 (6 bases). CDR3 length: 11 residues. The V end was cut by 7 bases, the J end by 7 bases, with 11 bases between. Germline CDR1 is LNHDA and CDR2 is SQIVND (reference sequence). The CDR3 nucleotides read TGTGCCAGTACTACAGGGCTAGAGCAGTACTTC. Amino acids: CASTTGLEQYF. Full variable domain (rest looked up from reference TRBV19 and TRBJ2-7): DGGITQSPKYLFRKEGQNVTLSCEQNLNHDAMYWYRQDPGQGLRLIYYSQIVNDFQKGDIAEGYSVSREKKESFPLTVTSAQKNPTAFYLCASTTGLEQYFGPGTRLTVT.

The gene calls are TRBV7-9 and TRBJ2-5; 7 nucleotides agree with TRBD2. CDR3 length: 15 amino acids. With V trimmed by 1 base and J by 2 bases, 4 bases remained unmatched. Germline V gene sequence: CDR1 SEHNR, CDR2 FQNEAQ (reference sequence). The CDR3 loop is CASSLVPRGQETQYF. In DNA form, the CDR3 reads TGTGCCAGCAGCTTAGTCCCGCGGGGGCAAGAGACCCAGTACTTC. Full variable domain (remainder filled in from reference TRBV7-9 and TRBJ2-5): DTGVSQNPRHKITKRGQNVTFRCDPISEHNRLYWYRQTLGQGPEFLTYFQNEAQLEKSRLLSDRFSAERPKGSFSTLEIQRTEQGDSAMYLCASSLVPRGQETQYFGPGTRLLVL.

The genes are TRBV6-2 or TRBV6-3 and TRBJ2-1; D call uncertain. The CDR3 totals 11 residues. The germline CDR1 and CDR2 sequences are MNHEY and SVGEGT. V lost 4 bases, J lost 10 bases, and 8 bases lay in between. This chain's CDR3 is CASSFGREQFF. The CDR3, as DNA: TGTGCCAGCAGTTTTGGACGAGAGCAGTTCTTC.

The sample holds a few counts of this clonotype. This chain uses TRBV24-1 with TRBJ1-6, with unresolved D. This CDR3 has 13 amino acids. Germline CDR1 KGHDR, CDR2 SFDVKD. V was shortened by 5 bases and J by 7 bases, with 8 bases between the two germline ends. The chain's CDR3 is CATSGPANSPLHF. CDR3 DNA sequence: TGTGCCACCAGTGGGCCGGCCAATTCACCCCTCCACTTT.

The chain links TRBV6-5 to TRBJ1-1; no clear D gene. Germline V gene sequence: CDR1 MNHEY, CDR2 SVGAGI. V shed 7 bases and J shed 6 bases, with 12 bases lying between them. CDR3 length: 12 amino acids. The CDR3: CASKGGPAEAFF. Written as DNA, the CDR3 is TGTGCCAGCAAAGGAGGGCCGGCTGAAGCTTTCTTT.

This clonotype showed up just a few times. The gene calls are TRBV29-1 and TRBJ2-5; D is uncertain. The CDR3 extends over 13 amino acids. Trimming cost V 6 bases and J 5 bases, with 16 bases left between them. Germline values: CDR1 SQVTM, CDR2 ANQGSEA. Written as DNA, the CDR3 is TGCAGCGTCTTACCTAGGTATGCGGAGACCCAGTACTTC. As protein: CSVLPRYAETQYF.

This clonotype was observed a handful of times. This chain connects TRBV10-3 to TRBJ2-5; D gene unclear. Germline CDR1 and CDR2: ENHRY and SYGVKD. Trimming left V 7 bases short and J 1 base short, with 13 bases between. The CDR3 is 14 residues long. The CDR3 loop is CAIKERSAQETQYF. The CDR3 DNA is TGTGCCATCAAGGAGCGCTCCGCCCAAGAGACCCAGTACTTC.

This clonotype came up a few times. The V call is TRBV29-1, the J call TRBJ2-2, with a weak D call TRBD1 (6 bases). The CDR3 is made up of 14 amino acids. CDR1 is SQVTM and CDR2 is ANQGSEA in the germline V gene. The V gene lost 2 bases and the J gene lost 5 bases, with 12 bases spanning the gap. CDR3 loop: CSVERIQGTGELFF. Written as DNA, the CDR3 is TGCAGCGTTGAAAGAATTCAGGGGACCGGGGAGCTGTTTTTT.

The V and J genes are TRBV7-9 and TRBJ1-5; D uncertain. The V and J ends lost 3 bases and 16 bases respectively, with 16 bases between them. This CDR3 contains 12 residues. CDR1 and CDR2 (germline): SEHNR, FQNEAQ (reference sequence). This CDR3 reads CASSFGREDQHF. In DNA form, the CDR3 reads TGTGCCAGCAGCTTCGGCCGGGAGGATCAACATTTT. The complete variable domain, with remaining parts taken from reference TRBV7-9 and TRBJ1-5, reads DTGVSQNPRHKITKRGQNVTFRCDPISEHNRLYWYRQTLGQGPEFLTYFQNEAQLEKSRLLSDRFSAERPKGSFSTLEIQRTEQGDSAMYLCASSFGREDQHFGDGTRLSIL.

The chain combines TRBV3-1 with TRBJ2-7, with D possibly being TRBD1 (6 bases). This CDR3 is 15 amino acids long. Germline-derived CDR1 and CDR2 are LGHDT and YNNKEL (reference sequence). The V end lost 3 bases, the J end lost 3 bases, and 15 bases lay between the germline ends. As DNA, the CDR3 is TGTGCCAGCAGCCAGCCCGGGACACAGATCTACGAGCAGTACTTC. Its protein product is CASSQPGTQIYEQYF.

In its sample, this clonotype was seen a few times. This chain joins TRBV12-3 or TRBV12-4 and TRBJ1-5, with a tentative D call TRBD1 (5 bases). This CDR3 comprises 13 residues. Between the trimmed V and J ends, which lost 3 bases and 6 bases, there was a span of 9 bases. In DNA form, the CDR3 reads TGTGCCAGCAGTTTGTCAGGGTTTCAGCCCCAGCATTTT. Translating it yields CASSLSGFQPQHF.

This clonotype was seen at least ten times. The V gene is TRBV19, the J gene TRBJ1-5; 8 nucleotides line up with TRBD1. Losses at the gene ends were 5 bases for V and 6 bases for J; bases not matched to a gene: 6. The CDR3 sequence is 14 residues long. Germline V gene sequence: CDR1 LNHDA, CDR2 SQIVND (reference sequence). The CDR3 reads CASSPRGLGQPQHF. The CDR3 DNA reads TGTGCCAGTAGTCCCAGGGGGCTGGGTCAGCCCCAGCATTTT.

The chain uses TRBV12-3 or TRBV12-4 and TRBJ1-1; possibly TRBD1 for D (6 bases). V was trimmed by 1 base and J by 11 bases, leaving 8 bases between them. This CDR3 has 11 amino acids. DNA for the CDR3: TGTGCCAGCAGTTTAGTTAGGGGGGCTTTCTTT. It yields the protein CASSLVRGAFF.